This T cell receptor (beta chain) is drawn from a study of graft-versus-host responses after intestinal transplantation. On the study more broadly: Transplantation in recipients was multivisceral, liver-intestinal, or isolated intestinal. Every transplant recipient was induced with anti-thymocyte globulin, then maintained on tacrolimus and steroids for 2 to 3 years. Study results and caveats: Ileal or blood samples showed some GvH clones first, and such clones were also found in recipient marrow.

CDR3 length: 12 amino acids. V lost 5 bases and J lost 7, with 8 bases in between. From germline, CDR1 is LNHDA and CDR2 SQIVND (reference sequence). Note on this clone: Its cognate antigen is unknown.

Graft-derived tissue was subjected to processing to liberate intraepithelial and lamina propria lymphocytes. Only in-frame clones appear in the TCRdb table, and some are missing; sequencing was by immunoSEQ multiplex PCR. The profile shows approximately 9,300 clones, around nine tenths of them singletons. The source is a human patient who received an intestinal transplant, so some T cells may come from the graft donor. This chain connects TRBV19 to TRBJ2-2, with no clear D. The sample consisted of ileum tissue, taken approximately 700 days after intestinal transplantation. The CDR3 nucleotides are TGTGCCAGTAGTCCGATAATCGGGGAGCTGTTTTTT. It translates to CASSPIIGELFF.